Below are 29 T cell receptor beta chains sequenced from a single sample in a study of shared clonotypes between healthy human individuals. Measured with immunoSEQ multiplex PCR; TCRdb has only the in-frame clones, and not every one. The sample includes about 590,000 clones, nearly 97% of them seen just once. The naive CD8 fraction comprised CD45RO-negative cells positively selected for CCR7 and excluded terminally differentiated effector memory CD45RA+ cells. Sequencing was performed on naive CD8+ T cells sorted from blood. Source of these receptors: a woman in her thirties in good health.

This chain connects TRBV7-8 to TRBJ1-2; D remains ambiguous. The germline CDR1 and CDR2 sequences are SGHVS and FQNEAQ. The CDR3 is 15 amino acids. V lost 8 bases and J 0 bases, leaving 16 bases between the germline ends. The CDR3 DNA follows: TGTGCCAGCGCCTCCGGTGCGGGCCCTAACTATGGCTACACCTTC. Translation: CASASGAGPNYGYTF.

The rearrangement links TRBV27 to TRBJ1-2; TRBD1 agrees at 10 bases. The V segment lost 5 bases and the J segment 8 bases; nucleotides outside the gene matches: 8. The CDR3 is made up of 14 amino acids. In germline, CDR1 is MNHEY, CDR2 SMNVEV (reference sequence). CDR3 in DNA: TGTGCCAGCAGTACCCGGACAGGGGGAGGGGGCTACACCTTC. It translates to CASSTRTGGGGYTF.

This chain connects TRBV6-5 to TRBJ2-7, with 9 bases lining up with TRBD1. V gave up 2 bases and J gave up 5 bases; unmatched junction bases: 4. The CDR3 runs 14 residues. The germline CDR1 and CDR2 sequences are MNHEY and SVGAGI. This chain's CDR3 is CASSYKGQGNEQYF. The CDR3 DNA sequence: TGTGCCAGCAGTTACAAAGGACAGGGGAACGAGCAGTACTTC.

This clone appeared a single time. The V and J genes are TRBV7-9 and TRBJ1-5, with D possibly TRBD1 on 5 matching bases. CDR1 SEHNR and CDR2 FQNEAQ come from the germline V gene (reference sequence). V was shortened by 1 base and J by 3 bases, with 13 bases between the two germline ends. The CDR3 covers 16 residues. The CDR3, as DNA: TGTGCCAGCAGCTTAGTGGGGCAGGGTCCCAATCAGCCCCAGCATTTT. This translates into CASSLVGQGPNQPQHF.

The chain combines TRBV27 with TRBJ2-1, with TRBD2 matching over 7 bases. The germline V gene has CDR1 MNHEY and CDR2 SMNVEV (reference sequence). J gave up 1 base and V 5 bases, and 11 bases lay outside the gene matches. CDR3 length: 17 amino acids. CDR3 loop: CASSPGLSKPSYNEQFF. As DNA, the CDR3 is TGTGCCAGCAGTCCGGGACTATCTAAACCATCCTACAATGAGCAGTTCTTC.

Worth noting for this clone: The same CDR3 is also encoded by other DNA sequences in this sample. The rearrangement links TRBV27 to TRBJ2-2; TRBD2 is a possible D gene (6 bases). The germline V and J ends were trimmed by 2 bases and 4 bases, with 14 bases remaining between them. The CDR3 is 16 amino acids. Germline CDR1 is MNHEY and CDR2 is SMNVEV (reference sequence). CDR3 region: CASSLGPGAGTGELFF. The CDR3 DNA follows: TGTGCCAGCAGTTTAGGGCCGGGAGCGGGCACCGGGGAGCTGTTTTTT.

Turning to this clone: Other DNA sequences in the same sample also yield this CDR3. This sequence joins TRBV9 and TRBJ2-7; no firm D call. Germline CDR1 is SGDLS and CDR2 is YYNGEE. Deletions cut 0 bases from V and 2 bases from J, with 9 bases between. This CDR3 has 14 amino acids. The CDR3 nucleotides are TGTGCCAGCAGCGTAGGAGGCAGTACCTACGAGCAGTACTTC. Protein sequence: CASSVGGSTYEQYF.

The chain links TRBV5-5 to TRBJ2-7, with a tentative D call TRBD2 (6 bases). V lost 4 bases and J lost 2, with 13 bases in between. Germline values: CDR1 SGHKS, CDR2 YYEKEE (reference sequence). The CDR3 covers 14 residues. The CDR3 loop reads CASSQTSVTYEQYF. The DNA of the CDR3 is TGTGCCAGCAGCCAGACTAGTGTCACCTACGAGCAGTACTTC.

The rearrangement joins TRBV4-1 to TRBJ2-1; D gene unclear. V lost 2 bases and J lost 6, with 14 bases in between. CDR1 is MGHRA, CDR2 YSYEKL, per germline. The CDR3 loop spans 15 amino acids. The CDR3 sequence: CASSQRHFGFNEQFF. CDR3 DNA: TGCGCCAGCAGCCAAAGGCACTTCGGCTTCAATGAGCAGTTCTTC.

With respect to this clone: Its ends do not fully match the called genes, so a read error is possible. This chain connects TRBV7-9 to TRBJ2-7; D is unresolved. Germline CDR1 reads SEHNR; CDR2 reads FQNEAQ (reference sequence). The length of the CDR3 is 12 residues. CDR3: CASSFEDFPSNF. Here the CDR3 DNA reads TGTGCCAGCAGCTTTGAGGATTTTCCCTCGAACTTC.

This clone has only one observation. The CDR3 bases are TGTGCCAGCAGCAGAGCCGGACAGGGGGCTATCGGGGAGCTGTTTTTT. Its protein product is CASSRAGQGAIGELFF. The rearrangement links TRBV5-4 to TRBJ2-2, with 11 bases fitting TRBD1. With 4 bases clipped from V and 7 bases from J, the junction kept 9 bases outside the gene matches. Looked up from germline, CDR1 is SGHNT and CDR2 is YYREEE (reference sequence). This CDR3 has 16 amino acids.

The chain carries TRBV29-1 and TRBJ2-1; 10 bases match TRBD2. CDR1 and CDR2 from the germline V gene are SQVTM and ANQGSEA. This CDR3 is 14 amino acids long. V trimming: 5 bases; J trimming: 4 bases; junction bases outside the gene matches: 5. CDR3 nucleotide sequence: TGCAGCGTTAGGTCTAGCGGGAGTTACAATGAGCAGTTCTTC. It is translated as CSVRSSGSYNEQFF.

V gene TRBV10-3 combines with J gene TRBJ2-7; D uncertain. Germline lookup yields CDR1 ENHRY and CDR2 SYGVKD. V lost 7 bases and J lost 3, with 13 bases in between. The CDR3 contains 13 residues. The DNA of the CDR3 is TGTGCCATCAAGGGCATGGGTAGCTACGAGCAGTACTTC. Protein product: CAIKGMGSYEQYF.

The rearrangement links TRBV10-2 to TRBJ2-7; D uncertain. CDR1 is WSHSY, CDR2 SAAADI, per germline. The CDR3 spans 11 residues. V gave up 4 bases and J gave up 2 bases, with 3 bases separating them. In DNA form, the CDR3 reads TGCGCCAGCAGTGGGGCCTACGAGCAGTACTTC. Amino acids: CASSGAYEQYF.

CDR3 bases: TGCGCCAGCAAGGTAGCGGGAGAGACCTACGAGCAGTACTTC. Its translation is CASKVAGETYEQYF. V usage is TRBV5-1 and J usage is TRBJ2-7; 9 bases agree with TRBD2. This CDR3 region has 14 residues. Germline V lookup: CDR1 SGHRS, CDR2 YFSETQ. Trimming cost V 6 bases and J 2 bases; bases outside gene matches: 6.

The V and J genes are TRBV2 and TRBJ2-5; D perhaps matches TRBD1 (5 bases). CDR1 is SNHLY and CDR2 is FYNNEI in the germline V gene. This CDR3 comprises 15 residues. Deletions cut 2 bases from V and 1 base from J, with 11 bases between. For the CDR3, the DNA is TGTGCCAGCAGTGAATCGGGTCAGGGCCAAGAGACCCAGTACTTC. Its protein is CASSESGQGQETQYF. Supplemented by reference TRBV2 and TRBJ2-5, the full variable domain reads EPEVTQTPSHQVTQMGQEVILRCVPISNHLYFYWYRQILGQKVEFLVSFYNNEISEKSEIFDDQFSVERPDGSNFTLKIRSTKLEDSAMYFCASSESGQGQETQYFGPGTRLLVL.

The V call is TRBV6-5, the J call TRBJ1-5; maybe TRBD1 (5 bases). CDR3 length equals 15 residues. Trimming stripped 5 bases from V and 2 bases from J, with 13 bases between. Germline V lookup: CDR1 MNHEY, CDR2 SVGAGI. The CDR3: CASSPLGGGNQPQHF. The CDR3 region has the DNA TGTGCCAGCAGTCCTCTGGGGGGGGGCAATCAGCCCCAGCATTTT.

J is TRBJ2-7 and V is TRBV10-3; possible D gene TRBD2, 5 bases. Germline V lookup: CDR1 ENHRY, CDR2 SYGVKD. The V and J ends lost 4 bases and 5 bases respectively, with 15 bases between them. There are 14 residues in the CDR3. The CDR3 sequence is CAISGFEGRDEQYF. The CDR3 DNA reads as TGTGCCATCAGTGGTTTTGAGGGTAGGGACGAGCAGTACTTC.

The chain carries TRBV27 and TRBJ2-1; TRBD2 matches at 11 bases. This CDR3 is built from 15 residues. Germline V lookup: CDR1 MNHEY, CDR2 SMNVEV (reference sequence). V gave up 5 bases and J gave up 9 bases; unmatched junction bases: 9. Written as DNA, the CDR3 is TGTGCCAGCAGTCCTATACTAGCGGGAGCGAGTGAGCAGTTCTTC. Its translation: CASSPILAGASEQFF.

The chain uses TRBV6-5 and TRBJ2-7, with TRBD2 matching 9 bases. The CDR3 runs 15 residues. The ends lost 4 bases at V and 0 bases at J; junction bases unmatched: 4. The germline V gene has CDR1 MNHEY and CDR2 SVGAGI. The chain's CDR3 is CASSWAGGASYEQYF. The CDR3 DNA follows: TGTGCCAGCAGTTGGGCGGGAGGGGCCTCCTACGAGCAGTACTTC.

The chain uses TRBV28 and TRBJ1-1; 9 bases align to TRBD1. V dropped 4 bases and J dropped 3; count of bases not matched to a gene: 3. Germline lookup yields CDR1 MDHEN and CDR2 SYDVKM. The CDR3 runs to 14 residues. DNA for the CDR3: TGTGCCAGCAGTTCAACAGGGGGCTACACTGAAGCTTTCTTT. This codes for CASSSTGGYTEAFF.

The chain carries TRBV4-2 and TRBJ2-5, with unresolved D. The end of the DNA fits TRBJ2-7 better, so the J call may be wrong. Germline loops: CDR1 LGHNA, CDR2 YNFKEQ. The CDR3 length is 13 residues. The CDR3: CASSQNTAYEQYF. The DNA for the CDR3 is TGTGCCAGCAGCCAAAACACGGCCTACGAGCAGTACTTC.

V gene TRBV6-5 combines with J gene TRBJ2-2; either TRBD1 or TRBD2 may supply D (5 bases each). The CDR3 spans 16 residues. Germline CDR1 and CDR2: MNHEY and SVGAGI. V was cut by 2 bases and J by 4 bases, with 14 bases left in between. In nucleotides, the CDR3 is TGTGCCAGCAGTTACCTCCAGGGACGTGCCACCGGGGAGCTGTTTTTT. Amino acid sequence: CASSYLQGRATGELFF.

The rearrangement uses TRBV27 and TRBJ2-1; TRBD2 is a possible D gene (5 bases). V lost 5 bases and J lost 0, with 8 bases in between. The length of the CDR3 is 14 residues. CDR1 and CDR2 (germline): MNHEY, SMNVEV (reference sequence). In DNA form, the CDR3 reads TGTGCCAGCAGTATAGCGTTCTCCTACAATGAGCAGTTCTTC. Protein: CASSIAFSYNEQFF.

The V call is TRBV5-8, the J call TRBJ1-5; D remains unclear. There are 15 residues in the CDR3. The V end lost 2 bases, the J end lost 4 bases, and 13 bases lay between the germline ends. Germline V CDR1 and CDR2: SGHTS, YDEGEE. DNA of the CDR3: TGTGCCAGCAGCTTAGCCGACGGACCTAATCAGCCCCAGCATTTT. Protein: CASSLADGPNQPQHF.

This clone appeared once. The CDR3 DNA reads TGTGCCAGCAGTTCCCCCCTACTAGCGGGAGGGGCCGGGGAGCTGTTTTTT. Protein product: CASSSPLLAGGAGELFF. This chain links TRBV11-2 with TRBJ2-2; 13 positions agree with TRBD2. CDR3 size: 17 residues. Germline V gene sequence: CDR1 SGHAT, CDR2 FQNNGV. Unmatched junction bases numbered 10, after V lost 6 bases and J lost 6 bases.

The V and J genes are TRBV27 and TRBJ2-1; 7 nucleotides align to TRBD2. CDR3 length: 12 residues. Per the germline V gene, CDR1 is MNHEY and CDR2 is SMNVEV (reference sequence). The ends lost 2 bases at V and 9 bases at J; junction bases unmatched: 1. The DNA for the CDR3 is TGTGCCAGCAGTTTAGCGGGAGTTGAGCAGTTCTTC. This encodes CASSLAGVEQFF.

The chain has TRBV27 and TRBJ2-7, with 9 nucleotides matching TRBD2. CDR1 and CDR2 (germline): MNHEY, SMNVEV (reference sequence). The CDR3 runs 14 residues. V lost 6 bases and J lost 5; bases outside the gene matches: 8. The DNA of the CDR3 is TGTGCCAGCAGCCCTGTAGCGGGAGTCAACGAGCAGTACTTC. It translates to CASSPVAGVNEQYF.

The chain joins TRBV15 to TRBJ2-7; maybe TRBD2 (5 bases). V was pared by 4 bases and J by 1 base, with 11 bases between. The CDR3 covers 14 residues. Per the germline V gene, CDR1 is LNHNV and CDR2 is YYDKDF (reference sequence). CDR3 in DNA: TGTGCCACCAGCATCTCGGGAAGATCCTACGAGCAGTACTTC. It yields the protein CATSISGRSYEQYF.